What follows describes a single T cell receptor beta chain. No antigen is known for it. The input lacks base qualities; no much larger clone sits a single base away. These data are taken from a study of cytomegalovirus exposure and HLA in healthy donors (TCRdb year 2017). Concerning the study at large: According to an earlier analysis of 550 to 750 of the donors, 200 million or so T cells yielded approximately 120 million unique TCR beta sequences and about 300 Gb of sequence data. Roughly 300 gigabases of sequencing data and tens of millions of unique TCR sequences were included in an early release covering around 600 HLA-typed donors. Among the approximately 430 genotyped donors, 81% belonged to the genetic ancestry cluster associated with self-reported Caucasian donors. The study was designed to test whether signatures of past pathogen exposure could be identified by cataloging public T cell receptors. Using immunosequencing, the study profiled T cell repertoires from about 610 subjects and related those repertoires to cytomegalovirus serostatus. Besides the first cohort of roughly 660 subjects, a separate validation cohort made up of 120 different subjects was used. The study combined high-throughput TCR immunosequencing, statistical association of individual TCRs with disease status, and machine learning to predict cytomegalovirus infection status. A later analysis re-examined previously published TCR beta repertoires from several hundred donors and added high-resolution HLA genotyping to investigate patterns of TCR occurrence. Rather than drawing on any new phenotypic data, the later analysis identified candidate immune exposures from TCR beta sequences and the way those sequences occurred across donors. An earlier analysis of more than 450 of the donors used high-throughput TCR beta sequencing to judge whether each TCR beta V gene segment behaved as functional or pseudogenic. Donor age, sex, ethnicity and CMV serostatus were compiled alongside the repertoire data. In a later genetic analysis, genome-wide SNP genotypes for about three fifths of the roughly 670 donors were used, and that subset was treated as a discovery cohort. All discovery cohort repertoires had been generated on a single sequencing platform. HLA typing included class I and class II loci at four-digit resolution. Typing coverage varied by locus: roughly 620-640 donors for A, B, C, DRB1 and DQB1; roughly 510 for DQA1; more than 600 for DPA1; 450 to 480 for DPB1. Several DR-DQ haplotypes were treated as single units for association and clustering because of strong linkage in the cohort. On average, 235,054 unique TCR beta nucleotide sequences were sequenced per donor among about 400 genotyped donors of the cohort, with roughly a sixth of those sequences being non-productive.

In the germline V gene, CDR1 corresponds to SQVTM and CDR2 to ANQGSEA. A distance of 13 bases separates the germline ends of V and J, which lose 8 bases and 0 bases respectively. Inclusive of the bounding cysteine and phenylalanine, the CDR3 is 13 residues long. Kept here is only the CDR3 DNA, which spans 39 bases and is read in frame from base 1. The library was built by means of the immunoSEQ multiplex PCR assay. The multiplex PCR relied on a mix of 60 forward primers for TCR Vbeta segments and 13 reverse primers for TCR Jbeta segments. The CDR3 region of rearranged TCR beta genes was amplified from genomic DNA with a multiplex PCR assay. On the Illumina HiSeq System, the amplified TCR beta libraries were sequenced as 87-base-pair reads. As for how the authors treated the data: A later analysis tallied 70 million to 100 million unique TCR beta chains across the 650 to 750 repertoires, and around 12 million of those chains were shared by two or more donors. Raw reads were error-corrected and collapsed into unique sequences with a nearest-neighbor algorithm that merged closely related sequences to remove PCR and sequencing errors. V, D and J gene segments were assigned by aligning CDR3 sequences to IMGT reference sequences. For a sequence to be retained, a match of at least six nucleotides was required to both a V gene segment and a J gene segment. A rearrangement was called productive if the CDR3 had no stop codons and remained in frame with V and J, and every other rearrangement was called non-productive. Following IMGT convention, CDR3 was defined as the stretch from the second conserved V-encoded cysteine to the conserved J-encoded phenylalanine. Sequences without an unambiguous match to a single V gene segment were excluded from the earlier analysis of approximately 560 of the donors. In an earlier analysis of some 590 of the donors, a V segment was called functional when productive rearrangements were above 56.7%, and segregating when the standard deviation between donors exceeded 5%. A statistical classification framework was developed to diagnose cytomegalovirus status using the catalog of TCR beta chain sequences. V and J gene assignment, in a later analysis, came from comparing TCR nucleotide sequences with IMGT/GENE-DB human TR gene sequences. A later analysis assigned CDR3 sequences and most-parsimonious VDJ recombination scenarios with the TCRdist pipeline. In a later analysis, each TCR beta chain was defined by its CDR3 amino acid sequence together with its V-gene family, and reads without a unique V-gene family were excluded. A later analysis removed 500 to 650 highly shared, low-generation-probability nucleotide sequences to deal with suspected cross-contamination and a sequencing artifact. For each public chain, a later analysis derived a clonal expansion index from normalized ranks of inferred template counts within each repertoire. Generation probabilities in a later analysis came from a VDJ recombination model fitted to out-of-frame rearrangements, and those results were checked against IGoR. In a later analysis, TCR-TCR, TCR-HLA and TCR-CMV co-occurrence was scored with hypergeometric tests, and a repertoire-size bias correction was applied to TCR pairs. False discovery rates were estimated in a later analysis by permuting HLA or CMV assignments 20 times. In a later analysis, co-occurring TCRs were grouped using DBSCAN, and TCRdist sequence similarity was added for clustering within HLA-allele-positive subsets. Repertoires with fewer than 30,000 or more than 120,000 public chains were left out of co-occurrence clustering, as were five repertoires with anomalous nucleotide sharing. TCRdb re-hosts the immuneACCESS table, in-frame sequences only. Its copies lack some clones; in the studies checked, an unresolved V gene accounts for under half of them, and the cause for the rest is not known. V and J calls and clone size are given by that table; D and trimming were obtained from the DNA. The sample table holds under 200,000 clones, of which roughly 70% were seen once. The top ten hold 2.8% of the sample.

The cohort was made up of 500 to 850 healthy bone marrow donors. Cohort members were all nominally healthy when sampled, although unrecorded immune exposures were likely present. The donor was CMV seropositive and belonged to the group of over 250 seropositive cohort members. A peripheral blood sample was collected from each donor, and TCR beta sequencing was performed on peripheral blood mononuclear cells. The Qiagen DNeasy Blood Extraction Kit was used to extract genomic DNA from the blood cell samples. Here is what the overall study found, with its caveats: At a false discovery rate of 0.05, a later analysis linked 15,000 to 20,000 TCR beta sequences to specific HLA alleles. Several of the top co-occurrence clusters appeared to be linked to parvovirus B19, influenza, CMV and Epstein-Barr virus, according to a later analysis. A later analysis found that HLA-associated TCR beta chains were more clonally expanded and had lower generation probabilities than equally common non-associated chains. A cluster of highly shared sequence variants was judged likely to be a technical artifact of the sequencing pipeline. Sequencing depth was assumed to be roughly uniform across donors in the presence/absence analyses, though that assumption may not hold. Because the 87-base-pair reads could not distinguish some IMGT-functional V segments, including TRBV6-2 and TRBV6-3, those segments were excluded. The only immune exposure information available for the cohort was CMV serostatus. The authors suggested that the approach could potentially be generalized to other disease states and immunological phenotypes. The classifier was reported to diagnose cytomegalovirus status with high specificity and sensitivity in both the original cohort and the validation cohort. Most TCR sequences were observed very rarely across donors, whereas some public TCRs were present in many individuals. This cohort had only TCR beta chains sequenced, and the lack of alpha or paired-chain data limited which features could be detected. Compared with the approximately 710-donor mean, donors in an Asian-associated ancestry cluster had fewer N-insertions in productive TCRs, according to a later genetic analysis. Because HLA typing was unavailable for some donors at each locus, only the typed subset was used in association tests. A further reported finding was that TCR beta sequences accurately predicted the HLA-A and HLA-B alleles for most subjects in the first cohort. A later genetic analysis associated a missense DCLRE1C variant with V-gene and J-gene trimming of TCR beta chains, and an independent cohort replicated the association. A later analysis found that most CMV-associated TCR beta chains appeared HLA-restricted, with HLA associations seemingly driven largely by CMV exposure. The study listed 170 or so TCR beta chains as associated with cytomegalovirus. When HLA alleles, especially DR and DQ, strongly co-occurred, attributing TCR associations to individual alleles was difficult. A later analysis found that TCR association rates varied across HLA loci, with DRB1 alleles showing the most associated TCRs and HLA-C alleles the fewest. Broadly in line with IMGT annotations, most TCR beta V segments showed up in productive rearrangements about 87% or about 30% of the time in an earlier analysis of several hundred of the donors. The earlier analysis of fewer than 750 of the donors excluded approximately 15 rarely observed V segments, including chromosome 9 orphons, because counts were too low. A few of the identified cytomegalovirus-associated TCR beta chains were confirmed in vitro to be specific for cytomegalovirus antigens. Linkage disequilibrium might explain the correlated functional status among segregating V segments, but an unknown experimental factor could not be ruled out.

Sequencing used PBMCs. The origin of this receptor is a woman aged 40 to 50 in good health and CMV-seropositive. The sequence links TRBV29-1 to TRBJ1-1; possibly the D gene is TRBD1, per 5 matching bases. At the DNA level, the sequence is TGCAGCACCGCAGGGAGGATGAACACTGAAGCTTTCTTT. Translation gives CSTAGRMNTEAFF.